This T cell receptor (beta chain) came from a study of brain T cells in children with intractable seizures. Surgery cases with the highest brain T cell transcript signatures were chosen for sequencing. V was trimmed by 4 bases and J by 1 base, leaving 13 bases between them. The CDR3 sequence is 15 residues long. Germline lookup yields CDR1 MGHRA and CDR2 YSYEKL. Method: immunoSEQ multiplex PCR; TCRdb's copy keeps in-frame clones and lacks some. The table records 88,000 or so clones, 90% to 95% of them present only once. The receptor was derived from a girl aged 2 to 9 with Rasmussen encephalitis and intractable seizures. The genes are TRBV4-1 and TRBJ2-5, with TRBD1 as a possible D gene (6 bases). Here the sequenced sample was peripheral blood, taken at surgery. The CDR3 region is CASSRVDSFQETQYF. The DNA for the CDR3 is TGCGCCAGCAGCCGGGTGGACAGTTTCCAAGAGACCCAGTACTTC.